Below, one T cell receptor beta chain is given with its context. Its antigen is unknown. This sample was included in a study of T-cell reconstitution after alpha-beta-depleted transplantation in children. Preparation of the TCRbeta library involved a method that used unique molecular identifiers. From the PCR reads, TCRdb called clonotypes with MiXCR, one entry per CDR3 protein. This sample has approximately 980,000 distinct CDR3 sequences, with roughly 29% found just once. Study-wide results and limits: After transplant, high TCRbeta diversity at day 60 in some patients arose from surviving recipient T cells and thymic progenitors. Several hundred expanded graft clones reportedly supplied alpha-beta T cells about two months after transplant.

The germline V and J ends were trimmed by 4 bases and 4 bases, with 17 bases remaining between them. CDR3 length: 15 residues. This specimen was PBMCs, mostly from graft donor cells, taken 360 days after TCRalphabeta/CD19-depleted stem cell transplant. The source is a boy under two years old who had a stem cell transplant for SCID, so the T cells may come from the graft donor. The rearrangement joins TRBV12-3 or TRBV12-4 to TRBJ2-7; D gene ambiguous. CDR3 coding DNA: TGTGCCAGCAGTTATGGAGCCAGGTCCCGTTACGAGCAGTACTTC. Protein sequence: CASSYGARSRYEQYF.